Sequencing of this T cell receptor (beta chain) was carried out in a study of shared clonotypes between healthy human individuals. Using immunoSEQ multiplex PCR, the repertoire was profiled, and TCRdb retains in-frame clones only, with some absent. Of 330,000 or so clones listed, approximately 74% are singletons. Sequencing was carried out using memory CD4+ T cells sorted from blood. Subset denoted: CD45RA-negative fraction. The TCR comes from a man aged 25 to 45 in good health.

This chain's CDR3 is CSVEGQGTYGYTF. The CDR3 DNA sequence: TGCAGCGTTGAGGGGCAGGGGACCTATGGCTACACCTTC. J is TRBJ1-2 and V is TRBV29-1; maybe TRBD1 (6 bases). Per germline, CDR1 SQVTM and CDR2 ANQGSEA. This CDR3 is 13 amino acids long. V lost 3 bases and J 4 bases, leaving 12 bases between the germline ends.